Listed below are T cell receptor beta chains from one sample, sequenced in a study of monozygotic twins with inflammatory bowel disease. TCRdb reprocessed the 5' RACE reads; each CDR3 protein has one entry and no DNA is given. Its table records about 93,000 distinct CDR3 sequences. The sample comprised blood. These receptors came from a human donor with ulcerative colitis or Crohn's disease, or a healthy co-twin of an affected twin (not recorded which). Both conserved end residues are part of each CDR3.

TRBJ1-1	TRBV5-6	CASSPSFYLQTPNTEAFF
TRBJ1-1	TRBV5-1	CASRGSQVAFF
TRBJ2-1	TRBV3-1	CASSLRQGDNEQFF
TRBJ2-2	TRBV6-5	CASSYLTGLAGELFF
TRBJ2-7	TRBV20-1	CSARTNTGLREQYF
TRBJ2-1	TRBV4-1	CASSQPLDGISEQFF
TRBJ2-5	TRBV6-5	CASSYVGGQETQYF
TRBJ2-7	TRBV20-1	CSALPTDDSYEQYF
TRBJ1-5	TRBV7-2	CASSLRGRGQPQHF
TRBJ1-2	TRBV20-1	CSASTRGSYGYTF
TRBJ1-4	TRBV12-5	CASGQTLGTGTNEKLFF
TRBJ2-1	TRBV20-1	CSARLSGQGANKQFF
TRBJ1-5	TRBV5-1	CASSGRGKVSNQPQHF
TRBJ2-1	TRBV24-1	CATSDTTGYVNEQFF
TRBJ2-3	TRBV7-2	CASSRTSGGQDTQYF
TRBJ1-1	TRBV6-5	CASNQGTEAFF
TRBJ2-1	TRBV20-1	CSASPQGNDEQFF
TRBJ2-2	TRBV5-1	CASSLVRPGELFF
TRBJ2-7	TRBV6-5	CASSSGSTYEQYF
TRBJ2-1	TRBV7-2	CASSPPYSSYNEQFF
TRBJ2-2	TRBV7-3	CASSSQAGRNTGELFF
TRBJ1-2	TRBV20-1	CSATDRGRNYGYTF
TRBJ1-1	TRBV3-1	CASSQTSDNTEAFF
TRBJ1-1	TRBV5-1	CASSRSVGQNTEAFF
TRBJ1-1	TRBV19	CASRPDGQGLTEAFF
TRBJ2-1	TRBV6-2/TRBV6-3	CASSLTSGGCNEQFF
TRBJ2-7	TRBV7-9	CASSGPGSYEQYF
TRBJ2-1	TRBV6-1	CASSEPALGDNEQFF
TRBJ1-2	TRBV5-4	CASSGARQGGYTF
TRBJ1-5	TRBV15	CATSRDVRQPQHF
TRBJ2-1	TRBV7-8	CATLGLAGTNEQFF
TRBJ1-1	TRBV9	CASNVVGDMNTEAFF
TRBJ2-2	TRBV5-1	CASSPGTGGGTGELFF
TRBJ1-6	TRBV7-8	CASSLDRSSYNSPLHF
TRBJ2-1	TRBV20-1	CSALSGAGGTYNEQFF
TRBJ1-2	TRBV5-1	CASSFPGAPGYTF
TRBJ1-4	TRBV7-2	CASSFTGIPNEKLFF